One and the same sample provided the 9 T cell receptor beta chains below, sequenced in a study of graft-versus-host responses after intestinal transplantation. TCRdb keeps only in-frame clones here, not all; method: immunoSEQ multiplex PCR. There are approximately 13,000 clones in the sample; 35% occur only once, and 2% to 2.5% lies in the top ten. Investigators plated 200,000 CFSE-labeled responder cells together with 200,000 irradiated stimulator cells labeled with violet dye. Sequencing used alloreactive CD8+ T cells from a mixed lymphocyte reaction culture, obtained before intestinal transplant. Stated subset: CFSE-low proliferating T cells sorted from approximately 6-day pre-transplant mixed lymphocyte reaction (GvH or HvG direction). The receptor set was obtained from a human patient who received an intestinal transplant.

This clone has just a few counts. The chain has TRBV13 and TRBJ2-3; D is unresolved. The V end was cut by 5 bases, the J end by 0 bases, with 21 bases between. Germline CDR1 is PRHDT and CDR2 is FYEKMQ (reference sequence). There are 18 residues in the CDR3. This CDR3 reads CASSARAPPQPSTDTQYF. The CDR3 DNA reads TGTGCCAGCAGCGCACGGGCCCCACCCCAGCCTAGCACAGATACGCAGTATTTT.

The CDR3 loop is CASSQDVTLWDTQYF. CDR3 bases: TGTGCCAGCAGCCAAGATGTGACTCTGTGGGATACGCAGTATTTT. This chain uses TRBV14 with TRBJ2-3; D is unresolved. Trimming stripped 0 bases from V and 6 bases from J, with 13 bases between. Germline CDR1 is SGHDN and CDR2 is FVKESK. The CDR3 is 15 residues long.

The chain combines TRBV4-1 with TRBJ2-3, with 9 positions matching TRBD1. There are 18 residues in the CDR3. The V and J ends lost 4 bases and 5 bases, in that order; junction bases with no gene match: 16. Germline V gene lookup returns CDR1 MGHRA and CDR2 YSYEKL. The CDR3: CASSPYPGTGRGEDTQYF. In DNA, the CDR3 is TGCGCCAGCAGCCCTTATCCCGGGACAGGGCGAGGAGAAGATACGCAGTATTTT.

This clone appeared a few times. V usage is TRBV27 and J usage is TRBJ1-1; TRBD1 matches at 7 bases. Germline V gene data show CDR1 as MNHEY and CDR2 as SMNVEV (reference sequence). With V trimmed by 5 bases and J by 3 bases, 6 bases remained unmatched. The CDR3 runs 14 residues. The CDR3 nucleotides are TGTGCCAGCAGTCCAAGGGGGCCATACACTGAAGCTTTCTTT. Protein product: CASSPRGPYTEAFF.

In its sample, this clone was seen once. CDR3 in DNA: TGTGCCAGCAGCCTTGGTGTGGGGTCCTCCTACGAGCAGTACTTC. It translates to CASSLGVGSSYEQYF. The genes are TRBV11-3 and TRBJ2-7; D gene ambiguous. The CDR3 is 15 residues long. From germline, CDR1 is SGHNT and CDR2 YENEEA. V shed 5 bases and J shed 0 bases, with 14 bases lying between them.

Only one count was recorded for this clone. The V and J genes are TRBV5-1 and TRBJ2-1; 7 bases are a match to TRBD1. Trimming cost V 0 bases and J 1 base; bases outside gene matches: 1. CDR1 is SGHRS and CDR2 is YFSETQ in the germline V gene. This CDR3 is 15 amino acids long. The CDR3 coding sequence is TGCGCCAGCAGCTTGGAGGGGGCGTCCTACAATGAGCAGTTCTTC. Translated: CASSLEGASYNEQFF.

This clone came up many times. This chain uses TRBV6-1 with TRBJ2-1; maybe TRBD1 (6 bases). Germline values: CDR1 MNHNS, CDR2 SASEGT. This CDR3 contains 15 residues. V was shortened by 2 bases and J by 1 base, with 9 bases between the two germline ends. CDR3 protein: CASSELGASYNEQFF. The CDR3, as DNA: TGTGCCAGCAGTGAATTGGGGGCGTCCTACAATGAGCAGTTCTTC.

The J gene is TRBJ1-2, the V gene TRBV11-2; D gene ambiguous. Trimming took 8 bases from V and 4 from J, leaving 8 bases between them. The length of the CDR3 is 11 residues. The germline gives CDR1 SGHAT, CDR2 FQNNGV. CDR3 sequence (DNA): TGTGCCAGCCCTGAAACCTATGGCTACACCTTC. As protein: CASPETYGYTF.

The gene calls are TRBV11-2 and TRBJ2-4, with D unclear. Looked up from germline, CDR1 is SGHAT and CDR2 is FQNNGV. The length of the CDR3 is 16 residues. Trimming shortened V by 6 bases and J by 2 bases, and 17 bases separated the two germline ends. The chain's CDR3 is CASSQTVGVPKNIQYF. CDR3 sequence (DNA): TGTGCCAGCAGTCAAACGGTTGGGGTTCCCAAAAACATTCAGTACTTC.